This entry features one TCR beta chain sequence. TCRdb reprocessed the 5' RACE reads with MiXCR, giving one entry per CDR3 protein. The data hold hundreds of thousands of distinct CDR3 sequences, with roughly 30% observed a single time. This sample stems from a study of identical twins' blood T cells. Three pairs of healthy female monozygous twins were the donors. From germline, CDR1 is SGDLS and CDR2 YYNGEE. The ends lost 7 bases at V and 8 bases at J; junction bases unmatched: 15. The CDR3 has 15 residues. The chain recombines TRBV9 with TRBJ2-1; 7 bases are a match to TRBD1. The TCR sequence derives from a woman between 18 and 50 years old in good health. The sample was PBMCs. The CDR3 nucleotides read TGTGCCAGCGGTGCTGAGACAGGGATGGTCTATGAGCAGTTCTTC. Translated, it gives CASGAETGMVYEQFF.